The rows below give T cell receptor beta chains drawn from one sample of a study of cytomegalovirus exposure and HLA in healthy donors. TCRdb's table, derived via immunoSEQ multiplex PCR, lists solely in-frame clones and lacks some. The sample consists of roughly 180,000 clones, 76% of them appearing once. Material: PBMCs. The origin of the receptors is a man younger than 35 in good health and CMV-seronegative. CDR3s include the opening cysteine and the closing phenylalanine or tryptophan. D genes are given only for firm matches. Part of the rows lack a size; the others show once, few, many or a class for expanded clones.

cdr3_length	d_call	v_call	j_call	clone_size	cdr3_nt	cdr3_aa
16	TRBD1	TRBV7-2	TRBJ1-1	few	TGTGCCAGCAGCTTCGACAGGGGGGTTGCAAACACTGAAGCTTTCTTT	CASSFDRGVANTEAFF
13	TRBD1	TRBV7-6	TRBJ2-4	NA	TGTGCCAGCAGCTCGGGACAGGGAAACATTCAGTACTTC	CASSSGQGNIQYF
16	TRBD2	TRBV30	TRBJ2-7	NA	TGTGCCTGGAGTGTATTGTATGGGAGGGCCCTGGACGAGCAGTACTTC	CAWSVLYGRALDEQYF
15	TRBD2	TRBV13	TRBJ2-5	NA	TGTGCCAGCAGCTTACAGCGGGAGGGCCAGGAGACCCAGTACTTC	CASSLQREGQETQYF
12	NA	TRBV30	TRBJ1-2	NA	TGTGCCTGGACCGGGACAAAGGTTCAGTACACCTTC	CAWTGTKVQYTF
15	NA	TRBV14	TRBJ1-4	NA	TGTGCCAGCAGCCGATCCGGGACGGGGGGTGAAAAACTGTTTTTT	CASSRSGTGGEKLFF
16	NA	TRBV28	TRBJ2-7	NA	TGTGCCAGCAGCCGACGCCTCACCGGGGTGAGCCGGCGGCAGTACTTC	CASSRRLTGVSRRQYF
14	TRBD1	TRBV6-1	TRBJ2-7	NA	TGTGCCAGTAATCTTACAGGGGGCAAGAACGAGCAGTACTTC	CASNLTGGKNEQYF
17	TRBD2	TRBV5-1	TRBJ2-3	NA	TGCGCCAGCAGCCCCGGGTCCCTAGCGGGGGTCACAGATACGCAGTATTTT	CASSPGSLAGVTDTQYF
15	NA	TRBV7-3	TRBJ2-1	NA	TGTGCCAGCAGCTTTAGCCGGGGAGTGGACAATGAGCAGTTCTTC	CASSFSRGVDNEQFF
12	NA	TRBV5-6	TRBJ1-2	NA	TGTGCCAGCAGCTTGCCGACTGGTGGCTACACCTTC	CASSLPTGGYTF
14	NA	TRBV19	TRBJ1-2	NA	TGTGCCAGTATGGGGCGAGCCGACCGCTATGGCTACACCTTC	CASMGRADRYGYTF
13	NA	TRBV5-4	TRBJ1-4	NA	TGTGCCAGCAGCCAACAGCATAATGAAAAACTGTTTTTT	CASSQQHNEKLFF
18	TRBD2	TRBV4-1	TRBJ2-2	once	TGCGCCAGCAGCCTTGTGGGGGGACTAGCGGCGAACACCGGGGAGCTGTTTTTT	CASSLVGGLAANTGELFF
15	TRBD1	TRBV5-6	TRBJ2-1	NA	TGTGCCAGCAGCGGGGGGGGACAGGGGTACAATGAGCAGTTCTTC	CASSGGGQGYNEQFF
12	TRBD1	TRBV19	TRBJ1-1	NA	TGTGCCAGTAGTAGAAGGGACAGAGAAACTTTCTTT	CASSRRDRETFF
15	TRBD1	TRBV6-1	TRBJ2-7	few	TGTGCCAGCAGGGTTCGTCCGGGACAGGTTTACGAGCAGTACTTC	CASRVRPGQVYEQYF
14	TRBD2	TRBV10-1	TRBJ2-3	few	TGCGCCAGCCAGGCGGGGGGACAAACAGATACGCAGTATTTT	CASQAGGQTDTQYF
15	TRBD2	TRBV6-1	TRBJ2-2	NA	TGTGCCAGCAGCGCAGCGGGGGCGAACACCGGGGAGCTGTTTTTT	CASSAAGANTGELFF
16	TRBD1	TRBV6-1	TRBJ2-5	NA	TGTGCCAGCAGTGCGTCCCGACAGGGGGCACGGGAGACCCAGTACTTC	CASSASRQGARETQYF
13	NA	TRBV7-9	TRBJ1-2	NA	TGTGCCAGCAGCGCCGGATCCGGGAATGGCTACACCTTC	CASSAGSGNGYTF
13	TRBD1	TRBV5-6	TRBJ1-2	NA	TGTGCCAGCAGCCCGGACAGGGCGCCTGGCTACACCTTC	CASSPDRAPGYTF
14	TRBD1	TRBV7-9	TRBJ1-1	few	TGTGCCAGCAGCTTTCAGGGGGCGGACACTGAAGCTTTCTTT	CASSFQGADTEAFF
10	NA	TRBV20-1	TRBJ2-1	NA	TGCAGTGCTAGGCCGTCTATGGAGTTCTTC	CSARPSMEFF
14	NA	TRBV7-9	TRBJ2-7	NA	TGTGCCAGCAGTCTGGGACACGGGTCCTACGAGCAGTACTTC	CASSLGHGSYEQYF
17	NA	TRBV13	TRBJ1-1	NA	TGTGCCAGCAGCTTACGCCGTGGTGGGGGCAGAGACACTGAAGCTTTCTTT	CASSLRRGGGRDTEAFF
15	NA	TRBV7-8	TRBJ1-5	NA	TGTGCCAGCAGCTTAGGAGGGTTGAGCAATCAGCCCCAGCATTTT	CASSLGGLSNQPQHF
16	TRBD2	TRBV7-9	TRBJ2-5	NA	TGTGCCAGCAGGAAGGAGCCGGGACTAGCGACGGGGGAGCAGTACTTC	CASRKEPGLATGEQYF
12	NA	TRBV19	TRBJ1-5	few	TGTGCCAGTAGATTGGGGGGGCAGCCCCAGCATTTT	CASRLGGQPQHF
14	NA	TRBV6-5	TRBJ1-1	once	TGTGCCAGCAGTTACGACAGAATGAACACTGAAGCTTTCTTT	CASSYDRMNTEAFF
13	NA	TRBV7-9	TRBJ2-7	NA	TGTGCCAGCAGCCGACTCGGGAGCTACGAGCAGTACTTC	CASSRLGSYEQYF
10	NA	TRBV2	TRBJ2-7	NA	TGTGCCAGTAGGGGTGGGGAGCAGTACTTC	CASRGGEQYF
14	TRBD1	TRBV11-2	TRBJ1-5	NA	TGTGCCAGCAGCCCGGACAGGGGATATCAGCCCCAGCATTTT	CASSPDRGYQPQHF
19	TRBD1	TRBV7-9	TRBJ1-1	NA	TGTGCCAGCAGCGGCCGGGACAGCGCATTGCAGGGACATGACACTGAAGCTTTCTTT	CASSGRDSALQGHDTEAFF
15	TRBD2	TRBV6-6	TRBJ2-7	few	TGTGCCAGCAGTGGGGGGGTGACTTCTGTTGAGGAGCAGTACTTC	CASSGGVTSVEEQYF
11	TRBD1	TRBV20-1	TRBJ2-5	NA	TGCAGTTCCGGGACAGAAGAGACCCAGTACTTC	CSSGTEETQYF
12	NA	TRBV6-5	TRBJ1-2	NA	TGTGCCAGCAGCCTGGGGGGCTATGGCTACACCTTC	CASSLGGYGYTF
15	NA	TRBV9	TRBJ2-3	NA	TGTGCCAGCAGCGCCGGCGAGCGGAGTCCAGATACGCAGTATTTT	CASSAGERSPDTQYF
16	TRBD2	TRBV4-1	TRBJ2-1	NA	TGCGCCAGCAGCCAAGCCTCGGGAGGGTACGACAATGAGCAGTTCTTC	CASSQASGGYDNEQFF
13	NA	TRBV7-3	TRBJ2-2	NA	TGTGCCAGCAGCCGAACCGGGACCGGGGAGCTGTTTTTT	CASSRTGTGELFF
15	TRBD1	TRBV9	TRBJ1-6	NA	TGTGCCAGCAGCGTAGCGACAGGGGTTAATTCACCCCTCCACTTT	CASSVATGVNSPLHF
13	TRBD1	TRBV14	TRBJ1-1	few	TGTGCCAGCAGCCAAGATTGGACAGGTGAAGCTTTCTTT	CASSQDWTGEAFF
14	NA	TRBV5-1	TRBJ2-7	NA	TGCGCCAGCAGCCTTGCTGTAGCCTTCTACGAGCAGTACTTC	CASSLAVAFYEQYF
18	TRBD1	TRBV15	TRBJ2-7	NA	TGTGCCACCAAAAAGACAGGGGGCGCGGAGGGTCTGCGCTACGAGCAGTACTTC	CATKKTGGAEGLRYEQYF
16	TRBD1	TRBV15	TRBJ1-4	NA	TGTGCCACCAGCAGCGGGTTGGGACAGGGGGCTGAAAAACTGTTTTTT	CATSSGLGQGAEKLFF
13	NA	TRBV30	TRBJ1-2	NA	TGTGCCTGGACTACTTCGACCGCGGGCGGCTACACCTTC	CAWTTSTAGGYTF
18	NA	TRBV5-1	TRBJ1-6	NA	TGCGCCAGCAGCCCGCGGGGGGGCCAGGCCGATTCGCGGTCACCCCTCCACTTT	CASSPRGGQADSRSPLHF
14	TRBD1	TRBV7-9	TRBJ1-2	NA	TGTTCCAGCAGCCCCGGACAGGGGATATATGGCTACACCTTC	CSSSPGQGIYGYTF
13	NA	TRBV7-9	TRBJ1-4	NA	TGTGCCAGCAGCCCACGACAGTACGAAAAACTGTTTTTT	CASSPRQYEKLFF
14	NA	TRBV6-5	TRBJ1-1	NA	TGTGCCAGCAGTTATGAGTCTACCTCTAATGAAGCTTTCTTT	CASSYESTSNEAFF
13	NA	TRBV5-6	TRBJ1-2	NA	TGTGCCAGCAGTCCGGCGGGGCCGGATGGCTACACCTTC	CASSPAGPDGYTF
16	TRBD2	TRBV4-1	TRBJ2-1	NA	TGCGCCAGCAGCCAAGAAAAGCGGGGGGGCCATTATGAGCAGTTCTTC	CASSQEKRGGHYEQFF
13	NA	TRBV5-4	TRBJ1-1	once	TGTGCCAGCAGCATCGGGGGTTCGCCTGAAGCTTTCTTT	CASSIGGSPEAFF
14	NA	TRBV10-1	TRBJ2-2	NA	TGCGCCAGCAGTTTATACAGGGACGGCGGGGAGCTGTTTTTT	CASSLYRDGGELFF
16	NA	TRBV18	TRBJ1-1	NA	TGTGCCAGCTCATTCATTCAGGGTTTAGAGAACACTGAAGCTTTCTTT	CASSFIQGLENTEAFF